These 26 T cell receptor beta chains were all obtained from the same sample, sequenced in a study of CXCR3-negative and CXCR3-positive naive CD8 T cells. Overall study findings and caveats: TRB CDR3s were more hydrophobic in CXCR3-positive than in CXCR3-negative naive cells.

All TRB cDNA libraries came from 5' RACE performed with UMI labels. Reprocessing the 5' RACE reads, TCRdb reports a single entry for every CDR3 protein and omits DNA. This listing includes about 130,000 distinct CDR3 sequences. No antigens are known for them. Sequencing input: naive CXCR3+ CD8+ T cells from blood. Subset given: CD45RO-CCR7+CD27+CD95- naive CD8+ T cells expressing CXCR3 (TNR3+). The source of these receptors is a human donor in good health. Some clones in this sample may be carry-over from other donors' samples.

This chain uses TRBV15 with TRBJ2-3; TCRdb picks TRBD2, but there is no DNA to check that call. The CDR3 spans 16 residues. Germline assignment: CDR1 LNHNV and CDR2 YYDKDF (reference sequence). This CDR3 is CATRALTGPSTDTQYF.

This chain uses TRBV29-1 with TRBJ1-1; TCRdb reports TRBD1, a call that lacks DNA to check it against. Germline CDR1 SQVTM, CDR2 ANQGSEA. There are 13 residues in the CDR3. CDR3 residues: CSVQGGLNTEAFF. The variable domain in full, completed from reference TRBV29-1 and TRBJ1-1, reads SAVISQKPSRDICQRGTSLTIQCQVDSQVTMMFWYRQQPGQSLTLIATANQGSEATYESGFVIDKFPISRPNLTFSTLTVSNMSPEDSSIYLCSVQGGLNTEAFFGQGTRLTVV.

The rearrangement links TRBV14 to TRBJ2-5; the D call of TRBD1 rests on TCRdb alone, since no DNA is present to check it. The length of the CDR3 is 17 residues. Germline V gene lookup returns CDR1 SGHDN and CDR2 FVKESK. CDR3 region: CASSQDPRQGAQETQYF.

J is TRBJ1-1 and V is TRBV9. This CDR3 region has 12 residues. Germline V lookup: CDR1 SGDLS, CDR2 YYNGEE. This chain's CDR3 is CASSVGGSEAFF. The full variable domain, rest sourced from reference TRBV9 and TRBJ1-1, is DSGVTQTPKHLITATGQRVTLRCSPRSGDLSVYWYQQSLDQGLQFLIQYYNGEERAKGNILERFSAQQFPDLHSELNLSSLELGDSALYFCASSVGGSEAFFGQGTRLTVV.

The chain couples TRBV28 to TRBJ2-7; absent DNA, TCRdb's TRBD1 call cannot be checked. Germline loops: CDR1 MDHEN, CDR2 SYDVKM. The CDR3 runs to 15 residues. This chain's CDR3 is CASSLVGGAWYEQYF.

The chain joins TRBV7-8 to TRBJ2-5; without DNA, the TCRdb call of TRBD2 cannot be checked. The CDR3 loop spans 17 amino acids. Germline CDR1 SGHVS, CDR2 FQNEAQ. CDR3 sequence: CASSLVLSGSRLETQYF. Using reference TRBV7-8 and TRBJ2-5 for the parts outside the CDR3, the full variable domain is GAGVSQSPRYKVAKRGQDVALRCDPISGHVSLFWYQQALGQGPEFLTYFQNEAQLDKSGLPSDRFFAERPEGSVSTLKIQRTQQEDSAVYLCASSLVLSGSRLETQYFGPGTRLLVL.

V usage is TRBV19 and J usage is TRBJ2-7. The length of the CDR3 is 14 residues. The V gene's germline CDR1 is LNHDA and CDR2 SQIVND (reference sequence). CDR3 in amino acids: CASSIAGSTYEQYF.

V usage is TRBV14 and J usage is TRBJ2-1; no DNA is available, so the TRBD2 call from TCRdb remains unchecked. The CDR3 has 18 residues. The germline V gene encodes CDR1 SGHDN and CDR2 FVKESK. The CDR3: CASSQDPWTSGSYNEQFF.

This chain joins TRBV19 and TRBJ1-1; TCRdb outputs TRBD1, but without DNA this stays unchecked. This CDR3 is built from 12 residues. Germline V CDR1 and CDR2: LNHDA, SQIVND (reference sequence). CDR3 region: CASRVGVTEAFF.

This rearrangement joins TRBV7-8 to TRBJ1-5; TCRdb picks TRBD1, but there is no DNA to check that call. Germline-derived CDR1 and CDR2 are SGHVS and FQNEAQ. The CDR3 covers 13 residues. CDR3 sequence reads: CASSPQGRQPQHF.

The rearrangement joins TRBV12-3 or TRBV12-4 to TRBJ2-5. The CDR3 is 13 amino acids. CDR3 protein: CASSLGSQETQYF.

V and J are TRBV9 and TRBJ1-2; the TCRdb D gene call, TRBD1, has no DNA to confirm it. The CDR3 is 15 residues long. Germline V gives CDR1 SGDLS, CDR2 YYNGEE. The CDR3 protein is CASSSTGQGGYGYTF.

The chain uses TRBV19 and TRBJ2-1; the D call from TCRdb, TRBD2, cannot be confirmed without DNA. In germline, CDR1 is LNHDA, CDR2 SQIVND (reference sequence). The CDR3 consists of 16 residues. The CDR3 here is CASSIAGSLPYNEQFF.

The chain carries TRBV19 and TRBJ1-1. CDR1 and CDR2 (germline): LNHDA, SQIVND (reference sequence). The CDR3 is 11 amino acids. The CDR3 here is CASNTGLEAFF.

The V call is TRBV12-5, the J call TRBJ1-2; TCRdb reports TRBD1, a call that lacks DNA to check it against. This CDR3 spans 16 amino acids. Germline V lookup: CDR1 LGHNT, CDR2 FRNRAP. CDR3 in amino acids: CASGPQGAGANYGYTF.

V usage is TRBV28 and J usage is TRBJ2-7. Germline CDR1 is MDHEN and CDR2 is SYDVKM. This CDR3 comprises 11 residues. The CDR3 sequence: CASSFLYEQYF.

This chain joins TRBV29-1 and TRBJ2-1; there is no DNA to check the TCRdb D call of TRBD2. Germline lookup yields CDR1 SQVTM and CDR2 ANQGSEA. This CDR3 contains 12 residues. CDR3 protein: CSVRGGLNEQFF.

The chain recombines TRBV2 with TRBJ2-7. In germline, CDR1 is SNHLY, CDR2 FYNNEI. The CDR3 extends over 13 amino acids. CDR3 in amino acids: CASSDLRSYEQYF.

The genes are TRBV5-6 and TRBJ2-1. Germline CDR1 SGHDT, CDR2 YYEEEE. The CDR3 totals 12 residues. The CDR3 protein is CASSPQDNEQFF.

This chain links TRBV12-3 or TRBV12-4 with TRBJ2-7; TCRdb's assignment of TRBD1 cannot be checked, as there is no DNA. There are 15 residues in the CDR3. CDR3 protein: CASSLAGQGAYEQYF.

The chain uses TRBV7-9 and TRBJ2-3; the TRBD2 assignment by TCRdb is unverifiable without DNA. From germline, CDR1 is SEHNR and CDR2 FQNEAQ (reference sequence). The CDR3 length is 13 residues. The chain's CDR3 is CASSPGLSDTQYF.

The rearrangement uses TRBV7-2 and TRBJ2-3; TCRdb calls TRBD2, which cannot be checked without DNA. CDR3 length: 16 residues. From germline, CDR1 is SGHTA and CDR2 FQGNSA. CDR3 residues: CARGPKAGEMTDTQYF.

The chain's CDR3 is CASSPRTDEQYF. V and J are TRBV13 and TRBJ2-7; TCRdb selects TRBD1, and the lack of DNA leaves this call unchecked. The germline CDR1 and CDR2 sequences are PRHDT and FYEKMQ (reference sequence). The length of the CDR3 is 12 residues.

This chain links TRBV28 with TRBJ2-2. Looked up from germline, CDR1 is MDHEN and CDR2 is SYDVKM. CDR3 length equals 11 residues. Here the CDR3 reads CATTGSGELFF.

The rearrangement joins TRBV7-9 to TRBJ1-5; TCRdb reports TRBD1, a call that lacks DNA to check it against. Per germline, CDR1 SEHNR and CDR2 FQNEAQ (reference sequence). The CDR3 length is 14 residues. CDR3 loop: CASSRDGSNQPQHF.

The chain is built from TRBV7-9 and TRBJ2-3; TCRdb proposes TRBD1, but this gene call is untestable without DNA. CDR3 length: 15 amino acids. CDR1 and CDR2 (germline): SEHNR, FQNEAQ (reference sequence). The CDR3 here is CASSLLGGETDTQYF.